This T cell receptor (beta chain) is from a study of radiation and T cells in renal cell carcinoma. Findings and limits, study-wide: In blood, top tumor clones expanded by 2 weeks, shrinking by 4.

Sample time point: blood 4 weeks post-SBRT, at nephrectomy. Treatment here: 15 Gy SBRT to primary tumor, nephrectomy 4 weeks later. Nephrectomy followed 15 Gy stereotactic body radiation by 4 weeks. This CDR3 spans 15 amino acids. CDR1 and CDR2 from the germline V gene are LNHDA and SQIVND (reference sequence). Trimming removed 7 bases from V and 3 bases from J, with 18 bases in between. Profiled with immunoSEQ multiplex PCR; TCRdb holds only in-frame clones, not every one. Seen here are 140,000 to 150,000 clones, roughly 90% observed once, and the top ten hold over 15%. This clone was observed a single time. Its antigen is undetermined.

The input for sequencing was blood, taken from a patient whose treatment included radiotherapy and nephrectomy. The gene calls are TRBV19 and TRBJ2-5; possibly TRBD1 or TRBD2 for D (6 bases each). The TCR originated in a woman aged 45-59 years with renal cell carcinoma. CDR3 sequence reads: CASTPRGQHKETQYF. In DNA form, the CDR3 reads TGTGCCAGTACCCCACGGGGGCAGCACAAAGAGACCCAGTACTTC.